The clone carrying this T cell receptor (beta chain) showed up just once. Antigen: not known. The study ran its PCR with 60 Vbeta and 13 Jbeta primers. TCRdb's copy holds only in-frame clones and misses some; the assay was immunoSEQ multiplex PCR. This sample has almost 70,000 clones, with approximately 70% found just once. The data originate from a study of cytomegalovirus exposure and HLA in healthy donors. Germline V lookup: CDR1 SGHRS, CDR2 YFSETQ. This CDR3 spans 15 amino acids. Between the trimmed V and J ends, which lost 4 bases and 6 bases, there was a span of 16 bases. The study, taken as a whole, reports: Researchers reported from a later analysis that most CMV-associated TCR beta chains appeared HLA-restricted. It was approximately 170 TCR beta chains that were listed as cytomegalovirus-associated. Most TCR sequences were uncommon, yet certain public TCRs appeared in many donors.

The V call is TRBV5-1, the J call TRBJ2-2; D is possibly TRBD1 (6 bases). The TCR was taken from a male donor in good health and CMV-seropositive. Sequencing was done on a sample of PBMCs. CDR3 in DNA: TGCGCCAGCAGCAGCTTTACAGGGTTTCCCGGGGAGCTGTTTTTT. Protein: CASSSFTGFPGELFF.